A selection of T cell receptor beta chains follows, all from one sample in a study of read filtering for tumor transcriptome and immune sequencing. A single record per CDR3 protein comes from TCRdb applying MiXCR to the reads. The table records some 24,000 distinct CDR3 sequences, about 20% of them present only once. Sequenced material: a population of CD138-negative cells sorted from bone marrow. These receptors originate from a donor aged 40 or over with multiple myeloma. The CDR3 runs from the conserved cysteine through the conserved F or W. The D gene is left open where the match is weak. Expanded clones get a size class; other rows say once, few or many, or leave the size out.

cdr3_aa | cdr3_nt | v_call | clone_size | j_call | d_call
CAWSRQTNYGYTF | TGTGCCTGGAGCCGACAGACTAACTATGGCTACACCTTC | TRBV30 | NA | TRBJ1-2 | NA
CASSSGDRDYNEQFF | TGTGCCAGCAGCTCGGGGGACAGGGACTACAATGAGCAGTTCTTC | TRBV5-4 | many | TRBJ2-1 | TRBD1
CSARAGSEKLFF | TGCAGTGCCCGGGCAGGCTCTGAAAAACTGTTTTTT | TRBV29-1 | few | TRBJ1-4 | NA
CASSVDPAPSTEAFF | TGTGCCAGCAGCGTAGATCCAGCACCCAGCACTGAAGCTTTCTTT | TRBV9 | few | TRBJ1-1 | NA
CASSEWGDGGYTF | TGTGCCAGCAGTGAATGGGGTGATGGGGGCTACACCTTC | TRBV25-1 | NA | TRBJ1-2 | NA
CASKVLGQGIHEQYF | TGTGCCAGCAAGGTTCTGGGACAGGGTATCCACGAGCAGTACTTC | TRBV28 | few | TRBJ2-7 | TRBD1
CASSYATGAQEQYF | TGTGCCAGCAGCTATGCGACAGGGGCACAGGAGCAGTACTTC | TRBV11-2 | many | TRBJ2-7 | TRBD1
CASSSVGGSPLHF | TGTGCCAGCAGCTCCGTGGGGGGTTCACCCCTCCACTTT | TRBV7-6 | many | TRBJ1-6 | NA
CASSPEVGGNTEAFF | TGTGCCAGCAGCCCAGAGGTGGGAGGGAACACTGAAGCTTTCTTT | TRBV9 | few | TRBJ1-1 | NA
CASSKMGKGEFSPLHF | TGTGCCAGCAGCAAAATGGGGAAAGGAGAATTTTCACCCCTCCACTTT | TRBV21-1 | many | TRBJ1-6 | NA
CSASSRRGSQETQYF | TGCAGTGCTAGTAGTAGACGGGGATCCCAAGAGACCCAGTACTTC | TRBV20-1 | many | TRBJ2-5 | NA
CASSVGVAETQYF | TGTGCCAGCAGCGTAGGAGTAGCAGAGACCCAGTACTTC | TRBV9 | NA | TRBJ2-5 | NA
CASSQAGTGSNYGYTF | TGCGCCAGCAGCCAAGCGGGGACAGGGTCTAACTATGGCTACACCTTC | TRBV4-1 | NA | TRBJ1-2 | TRBD1
CASSTTGGPYNEQFF | TGTGCCAGTAGTACGACAGGGGGCCCCTACAATGAGCAGTTCTTC | TRBV19 | many | TRBJ2-1 | TRBD1
CASRDPGQGFAIQYF | TGTGCCAGCAGGGATCCCGGACAGGGTTTCGCCATTCAGTACTTC | TRBV6-1 | many | TRBJ2-4 | TRBD1
CASSAWEGGYTF | TGTGCCAGCAGTGCTTGGGAGGGTGGCTACACCTTC | TRBV2 | few | TRBJ1-2 | NA
CASSLLAAREQYF | TGTGCCAGTAGTCTACTAGCTGCCAGAGAGCAGTACTTC | TRBV19 | many | TRBJ2-7 | NA
CASSLVVDGRGRGNEQFF | TGTGCCAGCAGCTTAGTTGTTGATGGGCGGGGACGCGGGAATGAGCAGTTCTTC | TRBV7-9 | many | TRBJ2-1 | NA
CASSLTGTGGDEQFF | TGTGCCAGCAGCCTAACCGGGACAGGGGGGGATGAGCAGTTCTTC | TRBV11-2 | many | TRBJ2-1 | TRBD1
CASRERDSEAFF | TGTGCCAGCAGGGAGAGAGATTCTGAAGCTTTCTTT | TRBV28 | many | TRBJ1-1 | NA